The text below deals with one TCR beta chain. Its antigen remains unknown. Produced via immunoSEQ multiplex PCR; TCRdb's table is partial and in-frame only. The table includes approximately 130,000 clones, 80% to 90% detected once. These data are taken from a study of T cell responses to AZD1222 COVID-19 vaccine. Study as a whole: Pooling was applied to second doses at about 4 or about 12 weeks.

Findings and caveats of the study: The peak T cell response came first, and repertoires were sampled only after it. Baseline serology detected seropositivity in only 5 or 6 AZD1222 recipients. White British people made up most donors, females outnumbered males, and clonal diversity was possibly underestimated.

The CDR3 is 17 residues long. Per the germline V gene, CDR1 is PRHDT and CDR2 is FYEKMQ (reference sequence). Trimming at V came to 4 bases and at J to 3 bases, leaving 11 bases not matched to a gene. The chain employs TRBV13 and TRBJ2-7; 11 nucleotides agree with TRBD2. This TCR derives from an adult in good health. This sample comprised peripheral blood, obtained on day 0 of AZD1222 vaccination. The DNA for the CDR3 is TGTGCCAGCAGCTCACTAGCGGGAGTGCCCTTCCACTACGAGCAGTACTTC. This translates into CASSSLAGVPFHYEQYF. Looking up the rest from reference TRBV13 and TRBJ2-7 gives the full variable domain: AAGVIQSPRHLIKEKRETATLKCYPIPRHDTVYWYQQGPGQDPQFLISFYEKMQSDKGSIPDRFSAQQFSDYHSELNMSSLELGDSALYFCASSSLAGVPFHYEQYFGPGTRLTVT.